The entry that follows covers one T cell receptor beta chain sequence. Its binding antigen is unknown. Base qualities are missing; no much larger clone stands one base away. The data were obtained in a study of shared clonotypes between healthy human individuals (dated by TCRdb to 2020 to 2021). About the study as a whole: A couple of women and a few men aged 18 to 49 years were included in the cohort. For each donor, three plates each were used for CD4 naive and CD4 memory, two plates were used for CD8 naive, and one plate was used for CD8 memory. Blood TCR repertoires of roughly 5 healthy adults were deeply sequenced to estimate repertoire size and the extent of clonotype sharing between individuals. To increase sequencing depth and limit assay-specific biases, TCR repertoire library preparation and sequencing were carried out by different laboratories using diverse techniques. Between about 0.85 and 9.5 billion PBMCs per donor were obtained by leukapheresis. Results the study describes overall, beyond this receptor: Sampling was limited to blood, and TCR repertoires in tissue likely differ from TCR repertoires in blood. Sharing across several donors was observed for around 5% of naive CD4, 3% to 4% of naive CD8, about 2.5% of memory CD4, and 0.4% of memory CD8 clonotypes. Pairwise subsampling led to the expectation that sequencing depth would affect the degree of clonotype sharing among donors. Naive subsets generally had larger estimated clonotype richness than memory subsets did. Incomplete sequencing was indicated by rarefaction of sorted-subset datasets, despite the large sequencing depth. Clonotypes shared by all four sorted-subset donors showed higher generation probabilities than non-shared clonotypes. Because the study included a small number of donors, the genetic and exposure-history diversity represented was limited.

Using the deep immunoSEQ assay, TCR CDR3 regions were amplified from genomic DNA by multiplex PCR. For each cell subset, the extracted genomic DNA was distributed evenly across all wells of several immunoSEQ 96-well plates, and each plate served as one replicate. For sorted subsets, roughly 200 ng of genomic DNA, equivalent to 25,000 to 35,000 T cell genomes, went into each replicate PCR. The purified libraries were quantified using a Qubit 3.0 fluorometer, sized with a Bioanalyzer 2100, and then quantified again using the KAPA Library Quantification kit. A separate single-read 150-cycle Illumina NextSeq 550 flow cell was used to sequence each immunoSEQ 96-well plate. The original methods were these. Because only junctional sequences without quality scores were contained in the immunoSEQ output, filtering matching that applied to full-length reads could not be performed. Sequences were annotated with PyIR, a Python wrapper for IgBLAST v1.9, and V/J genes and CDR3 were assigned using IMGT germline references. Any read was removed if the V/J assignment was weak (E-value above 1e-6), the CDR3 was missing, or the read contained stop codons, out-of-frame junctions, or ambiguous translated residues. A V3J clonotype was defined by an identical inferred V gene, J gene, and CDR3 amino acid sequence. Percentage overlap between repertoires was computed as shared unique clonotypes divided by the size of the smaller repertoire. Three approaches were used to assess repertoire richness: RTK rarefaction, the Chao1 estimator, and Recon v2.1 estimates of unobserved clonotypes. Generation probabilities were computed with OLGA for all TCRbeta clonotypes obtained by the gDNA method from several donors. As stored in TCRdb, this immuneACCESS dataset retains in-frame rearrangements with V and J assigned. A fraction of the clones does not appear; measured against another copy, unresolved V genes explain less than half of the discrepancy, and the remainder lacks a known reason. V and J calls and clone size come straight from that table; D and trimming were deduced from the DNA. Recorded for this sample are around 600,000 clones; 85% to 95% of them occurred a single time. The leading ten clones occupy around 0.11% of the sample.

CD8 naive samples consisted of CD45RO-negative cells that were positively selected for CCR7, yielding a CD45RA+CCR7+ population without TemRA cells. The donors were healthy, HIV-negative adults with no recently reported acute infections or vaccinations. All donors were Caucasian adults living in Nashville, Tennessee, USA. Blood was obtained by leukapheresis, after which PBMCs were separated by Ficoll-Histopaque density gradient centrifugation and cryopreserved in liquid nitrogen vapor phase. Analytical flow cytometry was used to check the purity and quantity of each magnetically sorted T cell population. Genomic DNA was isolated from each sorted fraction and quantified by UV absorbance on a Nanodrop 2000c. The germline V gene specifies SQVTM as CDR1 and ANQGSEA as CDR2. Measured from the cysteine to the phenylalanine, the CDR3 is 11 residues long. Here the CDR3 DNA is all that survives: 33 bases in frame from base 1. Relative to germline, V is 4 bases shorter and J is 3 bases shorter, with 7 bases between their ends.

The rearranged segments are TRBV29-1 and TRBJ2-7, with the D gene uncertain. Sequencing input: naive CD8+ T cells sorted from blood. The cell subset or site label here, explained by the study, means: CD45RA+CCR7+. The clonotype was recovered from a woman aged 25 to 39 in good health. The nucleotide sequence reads TGCAGCGTTGTCGGGTTCTACGAGCAGTACTTC. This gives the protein CSVVGFYEQYF.